A selection of T cell receptor beta chains follows, all from one sample in a study of response to subunit inactivated influenza vaccine. TCRdb fed the RT-PCR reads into MiXCR, producing one record per CDR3 protein. The table includes fewer than 250,000 distinct CDR3 sequences, 13% to 15% detected once. The sample here was CD8+ T cells sorted from PBMCs, taken about 5 days after vaccination. These receptors came from a man aged 45-65 years who received an inactivated influenza vaccine. CDR3s include the opening cysteine and the closing phenylalanine or tryptophan. D genes are given only for firm matches. The size field is filled for only some rows; it gives once, few, many or a size class.

>TRBJ2-5|many|TRBV6-2/TRBV6-3|NA
CASSYLGLSTQETQYF
TGTGCCAGCAGTTACCTCGGCCTTTCGACCCAAGAGACCCAGTACTTC
>TRBJ1-2|NA|TRBV21-1|NA
CASSGKTKAGGGYGYTF
TGTGCCAGCAGCGGTAAAACGAAGGCAGGGGGTGGCTATGGCTACACCTTC
>TRBJ2-1|few|TRBV20-1|TRBD2
CSASRGVRYNEQFF
TGCAGTGCTAGTCGGGGGGTGCGGTACAATGAGCAGTTCTTC
>TRBJ1-1|few|TRBV12-3/TRBV12-4|NA
CASTYTENTEAFF
TGTGCCAGCACCTATACAGAAAACACTGAAGCTTTCTTT
>TRBJ2-5|few|TRBV7-2|NA
CASSPKGPYLIQETQYF
TGTGCCAGCAGCCCTAAGGGGCCCTATTTAATCCAAGAGACCCAGTACTTC
>TRBJ2-7|few|TRBV20-1|NA
CSARDVARYEQYF
TGCAGTGCTAGAGATGTGGCCCGCTACGAGCAGTACTTC
>TRBJ2-7|few|TRBV11-1|NA
CASSPWRASYEQYF
TGTGCCAGCAGCCCTTGGCGGGCTTCCTACGAGCAGTACTTC
>TRBJ2-2|many|TRBV4-2|NA
CASSQFENTGELFF
TGTGCCAGCAGCCAATTTGAGAACACCGGGGAGCTGTTTTTT
>TRBJ2-1|NA|TRBV7-8|TRBD2
CASSLVVAGGGEQFF
TGTGCCAGCAGCTTAGTAGTTGCGGGGGGCGGGGAGCAGTTCTTC
>TRBJ2-1|few|TRBV9|TRBD2
CASSVGLAGAYNEQFF
TGTGCCAGCAGCGTAGGACTAGCGGGAGCCTACAATGAGCAGTTCTTC
>TRBJ2-3|NA|TRBV11-2|NA
CASSFTRSTDTQYF
TGTGCCAGCAGCTTTACCCGATCCACAGATACGCAGTATTTT
>TRBJ2-5|NA|TRBV27|TRBD1
CASSNDREETQYF
TGTGCCAGCAGTAACGACAGGGAAGAGACCCAGTACTTC
>TRBJ2-1|NA|TRBV12-3/TRBV12-4|TRBD1
CASSLGDRGFDEQFF
TGTGCCAGCAGTTTAGGGGACAGGGGATTCGATGAGCAGTTCTTC
>TRBJ2-5|many|TRBV11-2|NA
CASSLGPAETQYF
TGTGCCAGCAGCTTAGGACCCGCGGAGACCCAGTACTTC
>TRBJ2-3|NA|TRBV25-1|NA
CASSRMRSSTDTQYF
TGTGCCAGCAGTCGGATGAGATCTAGCACAGATACGCAGTATTTT
>TRBJ2-7|many|TRBV27|NA
CASSPMGTAHEQYF
TGTGCCAGCAGTCCAATGGGGACTGCCCACGAGCAGTACTTC
>TRBJ2-4|NA|TRBV7-3|TRBD2
CASSLTGGGDIQYF
TGTGCCAGCAGCTTAACGGGCGGGGGGGACATTCAGTACTTC
>TRBJ1-6|few|TRBV5-1|TRBD1
CASSSDAGGFYNSPLHF
TGCGCCAGCAGTTCGGATGCAGGGGGTTTCTATAATTCACCCCTCCACTTT
>TRBJ2-3|NA|TRBV7-6|TRBD2
CASSPGILAGAADTQYF
TGTGCCAGCAGCCCGGGAATTCTAGCGGGAGCTGCAGATACGCAGTATTTT
>TRBJ2-5|few|TRBV25-1|NA
CASSEYLTGETQYF
TGTGCCAGCAGTGAATATCTGACGGGAGAGACCCAGTACTTC
>TRBJ2-5|NA|TRBV10-3|NA
CAISPTIEYQETQYF
TGTGCCATCAGCCCGACAATTGAGTACCAAGAGACCCAGTACTTC
>TRBJ2-1|many|TRBV6-5|TRBD2
CASSYSTSGGEQFF
TGTGCCAGCAGTTACTCGACTAGCGGGGGGGAGCAGTTCTTC
>TRBJ2-7|few|TRBV20-1|NA
CSARDLEREYEQYF
TGCAGTGCTAGAGATCTGGAGAGGGAGTACGAGCAGTACTTC
>TRBJ2-7|many|TRBV5-1|TRBD1
CASSAGTAYYEQYF
TGCGCCAGCAGCGCCGGGACAGCGTACTACGAGCAGTACTTC
>TRBJ2-7|few|TRBV12-3/TRBV12-4|TRBD1
CASSDRGTYEQYF
TGTGCCAGCAGCGACAGGGGGACGTACGAGCAGTACTTC
>TRBJ2-7|few|TRBV3-1|NA
CASSQGDGGVINSEQYF
TGTGCCAGCAGCCAAGGAGATGGCGGGGTGATAAATTCCGAGCAGTACTTC
>TRBJ2-1|NA|TRBV7-9|NA
CASSREFNEQFF
TGTGCCAGCAGCCGCGAGTTTAATGAGCAGTTCTTC
>TRBJ2-7|few|TRBV7-9|NA
CASSLLPGEQYF
TGTGCCAGCAGCTTACTCCCTGGCGAGCAGTACTTC
>TRBJ1-2|many|TRBV12-3/TRBV12-4|NA
CASSLGTDYGYTF
TGTGCCAGCAGTCTCGGGACGGATTATGGCTACACCTTC
>TRBJ2-1|few|TRBV27|NA
CASSLPARANEQFF
TGTGCCAGCAGTCTCCCAGCTAGGGCCAATGAGCAGTTCTTC
>TRBJ2-7|NA|TRBV28|TRBD2
CASSPLAAAGNYEQYF
TGTGCCAGCAGTCCACTAGCGGCAGCTGGCAACTACGAGCAGTACTTC
>TRBJ2-1|NA|TRBV12-3/TRBV12-4|NA
CASSLFYNEQFF
TGTGCCAGCAGTTTGTTCTACAATGAGCAGTTCTTC
>TRBJ1-1|NA|TRBV6-1|NA
CASSEQDNTEAFF
TGTGCCAGCAGCGAACAGGATAACACTGAAGCTTTCTTT
>TRBJ1-1|NA|TRBV5-1|NA
CASSVGTGTEAFF
TGCGCCAGCAGCGTAGGGACGGGCACTGAAGCTTTCTTT
>TRBJ2-5|NA|TRBV2|TRBD2
CASSGILSSGGAEQTQYF
TGTGCCAGCAGTGGAATCTTGTCTAGCGGGGGGGCCGAACAGACCCAGTACTTC
>TRBJ2-7|few|TRBV20-1|TRBD2
CSAEILTGGYEQYF
TGCAGTGCTGAAATCCTGACGGGGGGCTACGAGCAGTACTTC
>TRBJ2-5|NA|TRBV7-6|TRBD2
CASSLAGGYEWAAQETQYF
TGTGCCAGCAGCTTAGCGGGGGGGTATGAATGGGCCGCACAAGAGACCCAGTACTTC
>TRBJ2-5|NA|TRBV11-2|TRBD2
CASSSRLAGAFQETQYF
TGTGCCAGCAGCTCTCGACTAGCGGGGGCCTTCCAAGAGACCCAGTACTTC
>TRBJ2-7|NA|TRBV20-1|TRBD1
CSARDRTGWSYEQYF
TGCAGTGCAAGGGATCGGACAGGGTGGTCCTACGAGCAGTACTTC
>TRBJ1-1|NA|TRBV6-2/TRBV6-3|NA
CASSYSYGNTEAFF
TGTGCCAGCAGTTACTCGTACGGGAACACTGAAGCTTTCTTT
>TRBJ2-7|many|TRBV4-1|NA
CASSQGGGYEQYF
TGTGCCAGCAGCCAAGGAGGGGGCTACGAGCAGTACTTC
>TRBJ1-1|few|TRBV6-5|NA
CASNRYTEAFF
TGTGCCAGCAACCGATACACTGAAGCTTTCTTT
>TRBJ2-3|NA|TRBV27|NA
CASTSSLDPDTQYF
TGTGCCAGCACCTCTTCGCTGGACCCAGATACGCAGTATTTT
>TRBJ2-5|few|TRBV19|TRBD2
CASSIGGGYQETQYF
TGTGCCAGTAGTATCGGCGGGGGATACCAAGAGACCCAGTACTTC
>TRBJ1-6|few|TRBV28|NA
CASSSPASRGYNSPLHF
TGTGCCAGCAGTTCCCCTGCGTCGAGGGGCTACAATTCACCCCTCCACTTT
>TRBJ2-5|NA|TRBV14|NA
CASSQRETQYF
TGTGCCAGCAGCCAAAGAGAGACCCAGTACTTC
>TRBJ1-6|many|TRBV5-1|TRBD1
CASSWWTTGGGNSPLHF
TGCGCCAGCAGCTGGTGGACCACAGGGGGTGGTAATTCACCCCTCCACTTT
>TRBJ2-5|NA|TRBV7-6|TRBD2
CASSPSVLGGETQYF
TGTGCCAGCAGCCCCTCGGTTTTGGGGGGGGAGACCCAGTACTTC
>TRBJ2-2|NA|TRBV9|NA
CASSGLTNTGELFF
TGTGCCAGCAGCGGGCTTACGAACACCGGGGAGCTGTTTTTT
>TRBJ2-5|NA|TRBV5-6|NA
CASSWGSPAQETQYF
TGTGCCAGCAGCTGGGGGTCACCTGCCCAAGAGACCCAGTACTTC
>TRBJ2-7|NA|TRBV5-6|NA
CASSSIGHPYEQYF
TGTGCCAGCAGCTCTATAGGACACCCCTACGAGCAGTACTTC
>TRBJ2-1|few|TRBV27|NA
CASRSGGRSYNEQFF
TGTGCCAGCAGATCAGGAGGGAGGAGCTACAATGAGCAGTTCTTC